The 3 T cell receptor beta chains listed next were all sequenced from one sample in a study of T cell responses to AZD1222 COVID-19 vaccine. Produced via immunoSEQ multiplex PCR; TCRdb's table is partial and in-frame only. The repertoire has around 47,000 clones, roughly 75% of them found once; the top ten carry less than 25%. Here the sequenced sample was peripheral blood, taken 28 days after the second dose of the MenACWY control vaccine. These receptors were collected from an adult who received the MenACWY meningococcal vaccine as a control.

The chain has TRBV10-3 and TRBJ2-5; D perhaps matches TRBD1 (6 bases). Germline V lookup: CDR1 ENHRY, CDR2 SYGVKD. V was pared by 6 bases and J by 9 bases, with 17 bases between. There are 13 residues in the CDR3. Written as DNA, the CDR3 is TGTGCCATCAGGGGGGCAGATCAAGAAGCCCAGTACTTC. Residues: CAIRGADQEAQYF.

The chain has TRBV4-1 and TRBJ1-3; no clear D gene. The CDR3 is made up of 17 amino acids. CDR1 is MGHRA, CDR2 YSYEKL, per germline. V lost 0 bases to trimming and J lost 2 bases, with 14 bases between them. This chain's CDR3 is CASSQDWRPGTGNTIYF. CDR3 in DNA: TGCGCCAGCAGCCAAGATTGGAGACCGGGGACTGGAAACACCATATATTTT.

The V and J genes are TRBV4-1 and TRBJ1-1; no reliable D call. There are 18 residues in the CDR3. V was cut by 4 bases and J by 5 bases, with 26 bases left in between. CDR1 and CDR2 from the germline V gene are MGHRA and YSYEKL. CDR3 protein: CASSRLLPTRRGGTEAFF. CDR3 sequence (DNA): TGCGCCAGCAGCCGCTTGCTTCCGACAAGGAGAGGAGGAACTGAAGCTTTCTTT.